This TCR beta chain was obtained from a study of PD-L1 blockade in urothelial cancer. Study background: Patients' prior chemotherapy regimens numbered 0 to 3.

Every PCR was spiked with synthetic TCR analog templates. This table comes from immunoSEQ multiplex PCR, and its TCRdb copy is limited to in-frame clones, with some not included. The sample has about 45,000 clones, 70% to 90% seen once. Trimming took off 0 bases at V and 6 bases at J, with 7 bases between the two ends. The CDR3 is 14 residues long. The V gene's germline CDR1 is SGDLS and CDR2 YYNGEE. This TCR was recovered from a man aged 80 or over with urothelial cancer. This chain links TRBV9 with TRBJ1-6; a weak D match, TRBD1 (5 bases). Sequenced material: PBMCs, taken around atezolizumab (anti-PD-L1) treatment. The CDR3 DNA follows: TGTGCCAGCAGCGTAGGGGGCAGTAATTCACCCCTCCACTTT. Its translation is CASSVGGSNSPLHF. The full variable domain, rest sourced from reference TRBV9 and TRBJ1-6, is DSGVTQTPKHLITATGQRVTLRCSPRSGDLSVYWYQQSLDQGLQFLIQYYNGEERAKGNILERFSAQQFPDLHSELNLSSLELGDSALYFCASSVGGSNSPLHFGNGTRLTVT.